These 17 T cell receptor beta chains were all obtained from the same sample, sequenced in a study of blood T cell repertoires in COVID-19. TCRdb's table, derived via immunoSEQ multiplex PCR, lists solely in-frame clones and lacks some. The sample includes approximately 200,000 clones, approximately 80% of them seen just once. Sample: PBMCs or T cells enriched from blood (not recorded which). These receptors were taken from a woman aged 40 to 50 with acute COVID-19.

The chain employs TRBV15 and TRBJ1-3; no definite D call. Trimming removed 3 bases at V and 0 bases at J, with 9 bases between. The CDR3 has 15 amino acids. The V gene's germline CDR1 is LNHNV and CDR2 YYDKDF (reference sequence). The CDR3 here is CATSSSTNSGNTIYF. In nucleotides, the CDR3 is TGTGCCACCAGCAGTTCGACTAACTCTGGAAACACCATATATTTT.

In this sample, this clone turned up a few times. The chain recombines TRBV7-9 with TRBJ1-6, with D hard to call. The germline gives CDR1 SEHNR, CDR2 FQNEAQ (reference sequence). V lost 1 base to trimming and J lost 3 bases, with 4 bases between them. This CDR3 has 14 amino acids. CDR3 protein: CASSLGHYNSPLHF. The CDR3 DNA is TGTGCCAGCAGCTTAGGACACTATAATTCACCCCTCCACTTT.

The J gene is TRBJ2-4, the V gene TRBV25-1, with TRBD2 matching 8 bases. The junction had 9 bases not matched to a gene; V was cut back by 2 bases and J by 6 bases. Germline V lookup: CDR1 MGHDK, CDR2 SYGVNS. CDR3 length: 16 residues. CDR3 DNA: TGTGCCAGCAGTGAACCCGGACGGCTAGCGGGAAACATTCAGTACTTC. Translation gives CASSEPGRLAGNIQYF.

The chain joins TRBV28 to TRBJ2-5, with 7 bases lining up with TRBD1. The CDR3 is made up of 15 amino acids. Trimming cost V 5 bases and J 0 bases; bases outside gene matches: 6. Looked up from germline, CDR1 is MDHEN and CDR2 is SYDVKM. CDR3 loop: CASSQYGTDQETQYF. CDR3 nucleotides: TGTGCCAGCAGTCAATACGGGACAGACCAAGAGACCCAGTACTTC.

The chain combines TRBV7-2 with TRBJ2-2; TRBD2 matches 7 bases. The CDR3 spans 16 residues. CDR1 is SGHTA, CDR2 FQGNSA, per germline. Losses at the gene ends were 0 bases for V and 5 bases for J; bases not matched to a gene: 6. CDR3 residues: CASSLALGGGTGELFF. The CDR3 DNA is TGTGCCAGCAGCTTAGCGCTTGGCGGGGGTACCGGGGAGCTGTTTTTT.

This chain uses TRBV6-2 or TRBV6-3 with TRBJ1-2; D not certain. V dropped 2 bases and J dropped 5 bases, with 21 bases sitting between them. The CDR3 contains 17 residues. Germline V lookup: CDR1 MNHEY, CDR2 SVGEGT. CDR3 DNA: TGTGCCAGCAGTTACGGGGAGGGATTCGACTCTATGTATGGCTACACCTTC. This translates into CASSYGEGFDSMYGYTF.

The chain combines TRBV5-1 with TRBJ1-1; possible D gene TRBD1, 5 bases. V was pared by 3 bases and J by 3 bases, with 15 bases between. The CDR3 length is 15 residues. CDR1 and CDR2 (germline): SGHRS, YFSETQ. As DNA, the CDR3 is TGCGCCAGCAGCTCAATAGGGGATAGGGACACTGAAGCTTTCTTT. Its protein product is CASSSIGDRDTEAFF.

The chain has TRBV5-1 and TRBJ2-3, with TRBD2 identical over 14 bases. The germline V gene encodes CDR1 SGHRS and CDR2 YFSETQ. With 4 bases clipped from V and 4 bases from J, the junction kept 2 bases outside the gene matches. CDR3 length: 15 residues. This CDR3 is CASSEGLAGADTQYF. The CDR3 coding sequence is TGCGCCAGCAGCGAGGGACTAGCGGGGGCAGATACGCAGTATTTT.

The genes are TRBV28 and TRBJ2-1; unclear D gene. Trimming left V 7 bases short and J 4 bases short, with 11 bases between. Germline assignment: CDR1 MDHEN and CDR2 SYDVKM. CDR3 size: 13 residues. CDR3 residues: CASTPVGYNEQFF. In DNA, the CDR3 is TGTGCCAGCACCCCTGTCGGGTACAATGAGCAGTTCTTC.

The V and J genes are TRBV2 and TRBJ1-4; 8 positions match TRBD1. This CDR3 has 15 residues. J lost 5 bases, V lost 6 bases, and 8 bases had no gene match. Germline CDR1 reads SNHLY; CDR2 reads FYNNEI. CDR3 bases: TGTGCCAGCAGGGAAATAGACAGGGGAAATGAAAAACTGTTTTTT. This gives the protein CASREIDRGNEKLFF.

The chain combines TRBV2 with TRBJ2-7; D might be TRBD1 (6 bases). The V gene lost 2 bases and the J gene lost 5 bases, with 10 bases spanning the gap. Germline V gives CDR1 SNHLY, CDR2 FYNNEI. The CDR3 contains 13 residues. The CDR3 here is CASSEWQGNEQYF. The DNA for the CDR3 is TGTGCCAGCAGTGAATGGCAGGGGAACGAGCAGTACTTC.

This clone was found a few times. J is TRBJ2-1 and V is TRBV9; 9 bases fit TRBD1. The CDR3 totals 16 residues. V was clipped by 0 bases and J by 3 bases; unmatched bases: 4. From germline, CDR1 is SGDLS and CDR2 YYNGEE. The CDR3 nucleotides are TGTGCCAGCAGCGTAGCCCCGACAGGGGGCTACAATGAGCAGTTCTTC. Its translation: CASSVAPTGGYNEQFF. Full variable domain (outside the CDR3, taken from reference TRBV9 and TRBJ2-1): DSGVTQTPKHLITATGQRVTLRCSPRSGDLSVYWYQQSLDQGLQFLIQYYNGEERAKGNILERFSAQQFPDLHSELNLSSLELGDSALYFCASSVAPTGGYNEQFFGPGTRLTVL.

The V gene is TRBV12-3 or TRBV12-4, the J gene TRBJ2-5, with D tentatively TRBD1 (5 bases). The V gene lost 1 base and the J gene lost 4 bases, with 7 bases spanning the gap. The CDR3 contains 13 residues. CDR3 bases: TGTGCCAGCAGTTTAGTAAGGGGAGAGACCCAGTACTTC. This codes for CASSLVRGETQYF.

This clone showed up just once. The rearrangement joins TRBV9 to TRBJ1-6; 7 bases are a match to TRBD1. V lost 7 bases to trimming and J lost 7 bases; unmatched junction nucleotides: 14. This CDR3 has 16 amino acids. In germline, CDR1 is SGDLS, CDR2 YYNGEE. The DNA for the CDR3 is TGTGCCAGCTCCTATCTAGGGGCAGGGGGAAATTCACCCCTCCACTTT. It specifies CASSYLGAGGNSPLHF. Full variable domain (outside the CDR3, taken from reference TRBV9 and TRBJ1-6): DSGVTQTPKHLITATGQRVTLRCSPRSGDLSVYWYQQSLDQGLQFLIQYYNGEERAKGNILERFSAQQFPDLHSELNLSSLELGDSALYFCASSYLGAGGNSPLHFGNGTRLTVT.

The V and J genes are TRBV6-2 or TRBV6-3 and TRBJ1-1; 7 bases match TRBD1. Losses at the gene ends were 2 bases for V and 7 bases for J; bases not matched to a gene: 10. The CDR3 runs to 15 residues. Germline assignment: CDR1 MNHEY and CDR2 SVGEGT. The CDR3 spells CASSYRMRDSYEAFF. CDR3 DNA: TGTGCCAGCAGTTACAGGATGCGGGACAGCTATGAAGCTTTCTTT.

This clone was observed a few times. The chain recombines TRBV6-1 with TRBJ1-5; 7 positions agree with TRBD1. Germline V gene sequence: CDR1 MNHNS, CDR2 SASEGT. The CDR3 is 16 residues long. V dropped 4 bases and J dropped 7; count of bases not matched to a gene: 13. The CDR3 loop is CASSVRPGQVSQPQHF. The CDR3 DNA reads TGTGCCAGCAGTGTAAGACCCGGACAGGTCTCCCAGCCCCAGCATTTT.

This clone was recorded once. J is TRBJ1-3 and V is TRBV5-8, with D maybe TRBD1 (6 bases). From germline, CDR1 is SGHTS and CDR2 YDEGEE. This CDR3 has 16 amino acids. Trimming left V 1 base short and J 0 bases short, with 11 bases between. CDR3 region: CASSLSGTSSGNTIYF. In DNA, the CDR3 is TGTGCCAGCAGCTTGAGTGGGACAAGCTCTGGAAACACCATATATTTT.